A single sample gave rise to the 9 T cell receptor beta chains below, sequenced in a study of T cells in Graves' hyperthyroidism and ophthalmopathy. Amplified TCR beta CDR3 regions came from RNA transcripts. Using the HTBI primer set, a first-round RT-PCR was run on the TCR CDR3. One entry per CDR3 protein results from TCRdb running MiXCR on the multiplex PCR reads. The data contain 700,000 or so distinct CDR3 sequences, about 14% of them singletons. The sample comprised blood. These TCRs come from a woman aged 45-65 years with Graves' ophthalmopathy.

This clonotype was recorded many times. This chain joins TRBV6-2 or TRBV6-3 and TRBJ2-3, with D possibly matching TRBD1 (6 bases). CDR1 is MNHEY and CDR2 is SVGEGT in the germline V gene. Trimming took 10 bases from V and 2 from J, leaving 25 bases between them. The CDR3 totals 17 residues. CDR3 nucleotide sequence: TGTGCCACCAGAAAGGACAGCGACGCGACCTACACAGATACGCAGTATTTT. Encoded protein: CATRKDSDATYTDTQYF.

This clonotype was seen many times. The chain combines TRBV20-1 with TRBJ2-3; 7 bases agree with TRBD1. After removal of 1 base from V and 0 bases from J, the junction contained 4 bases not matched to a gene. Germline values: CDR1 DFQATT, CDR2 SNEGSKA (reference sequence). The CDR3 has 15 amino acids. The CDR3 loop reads CSARAPGQSTDTQYF. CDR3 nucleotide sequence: TGCAGTGCTAGAGCTCCGGGACAGAGCACAGATACGCAGTATTTT.

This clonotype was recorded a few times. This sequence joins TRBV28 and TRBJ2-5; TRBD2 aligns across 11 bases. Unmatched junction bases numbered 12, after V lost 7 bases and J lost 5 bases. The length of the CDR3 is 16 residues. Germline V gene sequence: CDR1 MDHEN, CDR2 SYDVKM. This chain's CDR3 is CASTLSASGRTETQYF. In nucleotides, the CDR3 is TGTGCCAGCACCCTATCGGCTAGCGGGAGGACGGAGACCCAGTACTTC.

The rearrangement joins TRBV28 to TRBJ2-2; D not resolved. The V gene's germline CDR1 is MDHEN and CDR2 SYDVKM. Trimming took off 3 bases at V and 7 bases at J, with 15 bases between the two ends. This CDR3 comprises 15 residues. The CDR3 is CASSFGERNGGELFF. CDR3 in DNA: TGTGCCAGCAGTTTTGGGGAAAGAAATGGCGGGGAGCTGTTTTTT.

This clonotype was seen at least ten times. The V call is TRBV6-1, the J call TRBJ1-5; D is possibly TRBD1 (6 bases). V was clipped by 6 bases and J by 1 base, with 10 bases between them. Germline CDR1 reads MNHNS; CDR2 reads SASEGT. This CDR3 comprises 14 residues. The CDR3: CASSGQPSNQPQHF. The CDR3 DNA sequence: TGTGCCAGCAGCGGACAGCCGAGCAATCAGCCCCAGCATTTT.

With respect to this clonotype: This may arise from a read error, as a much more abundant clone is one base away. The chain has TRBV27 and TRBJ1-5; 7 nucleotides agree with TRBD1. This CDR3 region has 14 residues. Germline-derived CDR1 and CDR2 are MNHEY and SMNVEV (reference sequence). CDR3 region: CVSSYGTDNQPQHF. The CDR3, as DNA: TGTGTCAGCAGTTACGGGACAGATAATCAGCCCCAGCATTTT.

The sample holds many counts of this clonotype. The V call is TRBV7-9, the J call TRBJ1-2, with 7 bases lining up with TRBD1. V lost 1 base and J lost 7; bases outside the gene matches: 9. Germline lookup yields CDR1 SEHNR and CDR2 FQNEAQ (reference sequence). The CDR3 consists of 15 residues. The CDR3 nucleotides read TGTGCCAGCAGCTTAGGGGACAGAATGCGGCGTGGCTACACCTTC. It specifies CASSLGDRMRRGYTF.

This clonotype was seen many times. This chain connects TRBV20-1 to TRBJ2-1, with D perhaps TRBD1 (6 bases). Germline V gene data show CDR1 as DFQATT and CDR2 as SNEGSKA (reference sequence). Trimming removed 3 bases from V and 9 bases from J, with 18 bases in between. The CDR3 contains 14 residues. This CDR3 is CSASPQKSGAEQFF. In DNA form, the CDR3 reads TGCAGTGCTAGCCCGCAAAAATCAGGGGCTGAGCAGTTCTTC.

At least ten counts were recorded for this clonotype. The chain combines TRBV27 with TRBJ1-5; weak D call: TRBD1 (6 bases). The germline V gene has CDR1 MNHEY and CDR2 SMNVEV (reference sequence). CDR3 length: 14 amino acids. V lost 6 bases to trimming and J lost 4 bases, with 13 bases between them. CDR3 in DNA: TGTGCCAGCAGGGAACAGGGAAAAAATCAGCCCCAGCATTTT. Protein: CASREQGKNQPQHF.